This T cell receptor (beta chain) was captured in a study of OX40 agonist ivuxolimab in advanced cancers. Some clones are missing from TCRdb's copy, which holds only in-frame ones; the method was immunoSEQ multiplex PCR. The table has roughly 18,000 clones, around two thirds seen once. V dropped 4 bases and J dropped 4; count of bases not matched to a gene: 4. The CDR3 length is 14 residues. The germline CDR1 and CDR2 sequences are ENHRY and SYGVKD. The TCR comes from an adult with an advanced solid tumor such as melanoma, head and neck, liver or kidney cancer. The material was CD4+ or CD8+ T cells sorted from blood, obtained in a trial of the OX40 agonist ivuxolimab. The gene calls are TRBV10-3 and TRBJ1-1; TRBD1 aligns across 9 bases. The CDR3, as DNA: TGTGCCATCAGTGGACAGGGGGAGAGCACTGAAGCTTTCTTT. This gives the protein CAISGQGESTEAFF.